The next 4 T cell receptor beta chains were all read from a single sample in a study of blood T cell repertoires in COVID-19. TCRdb keeps only in-frame clones here, not all; method: immunoSEQ multiplex PCR. This sample has fewer than 200,000 clones, with about 90% found just once. What was sequenced was peripheral blood. The receptors were sampled from a man aged 25-45 years with COVID-19, enrolled during active disease.

The V gene is TRBV13, the J gene TRBJ2-7; TRBD2 matches at 7 bases. The ends lost 5 bases at V and 9 bases at J; junction bases unmatched: 13. The CDR3 has 14 residues. The germline V gene has CDR1 PRHDT and CDR2 FYEKMQ (reference sequence). The chain's CDR3 is CASSRLAGEELQYF. CDR3 bases: TGTGCCAGCAGCCGACTGGCGGGAGAGGAGTTGCAGTACTTC.

This clone was seen once. The V gene is TRBV7-6, the J gene TRBJ2-1; the match to TRBD1 covers 9 bases. CDR1 and CDR2 from the germline V gene are SGHVS and FNYEAQ. There are 16 residues in the CDR3. V lost 0 bases to trimming and J lost 0 bases; unmatched junction nucleotides: 0. The CDR3 DNA sequence: TGTGCCAGCAGCTTAGCGGGACAGGGCTCCTACAATGAGCAGTTCTTC. This sequence encodes CASSLAGQGSYNEQFF.

V usage is TRBV19 and J usage is TRBJ2-1; TRBD2 might be the D (6 bases). CDR3 length equals 17 residues. Trimming took 3 bases from V and 2 from J, leaving 17 bases between them. CDR1 and CDR2 (germline): LNHDA, SQIVND (reference sequence). The CDR3 here is CASSISFGGYPYNEQFF. The CDR3 nucleotides read TGTGCCAGTAGTATTTCTTTCGGGGGATACCCCTACAATGAGCAGTTCTTC.

This clone was seen a single time. The gene calls are TRBV19 and TRBJ1-2, with D uncertain. This CDR3 contains 13 residues. V lost 10 bases and J 0 bases, leaving 12 bases between the germline ends. Germline CDR1 is LNHDA and CDR2 is SQIVND (reference sequence). The CDR3, as DNA: TGTGCCACCCGATATCAGTCTAACTATGGCTACACCTTC. Amino acid sequence: CATRYQSNYGYTF.